This T cell receptor (beta chain) originates from a study of early T cells in non-severe SARS-CoV-2 infection. Study observations and caveats: Missing private and CD4 specificities, VDJdb matching favored anti-spike CD8 responses.

Turning to this clonotype: The antigen is not known.

Each cDNA molecule carried a unique molecular identifier. TCRdb reanalysed the 5' RACE reads using MiXCR and keeps one entry per CDR3 protein. The sample lists tens of thousands of distinct CDR3 sequences, roughly 5% occurring once. The CDR3 runs to 13 residues. From germline, CDR1 is MNHEY and CDR2 SVGEGT. Trimming stripped 5 bases from V and 8 bases from J, with 13 bases between. The clonotype comes from an adult who was a healthcare worker with PCR-confirmed SARS-CoV-2 infection or an uninfected control (not recorded which). The rearrangement links TRBV6-2 or TRBV6-3 to TRBJ1-5, with unresolved D. The sequenced sample was whole blood. CDR3 sequence: CASSRSLGEPQHF. The CDR3 region has the DNA TGTGCCAGCAGTAGATCCCTGGGTGAGCCCCAGCATTTT.